This T cell receptor (beta chain) is from a study of T cells after yellow fever vaccination. Study context: Preparation of fractions with low cell numbers was performed using SMART-Seq v4 Ultra Low Input. Whole-study findings and limits: A weaker secondary response peaked on day 5, the primary on day 15.

This clonotype was picked up a small number of times. Its target is unknown. TCRdb re-called the 5' RACE reads through MiXCR, storing one row per CDR3 protein. The top ten hold under 3% of the sample, which has 150,000 to 200,000 distinct CDR3 sequences, roughly 6.2% seen once. This clonotype was obtained from a young man who received the YFV17D yellow fever vaccine. Sequenced material: CD4+ T cells sorted from PBMCs, taken on the day of the first yellow fever vaccination.

As DNA, the CDR3 is TGTGCCAGCAGCCAGATTAGCGGGGGGTTGTGGACAGATACGCAGTATTTT. This codes for CASSQISGGLWTDTQYF. The chain is built from TRBV4-2 and TRBJ2-3; 10 bases agree with TRBD2. V gave up 3 bases and J gave up 3 bases; unmatched junction bases: 9. This CDR3 has 17 amino acids. From germline, CDR1 is LGHNA and CDR2 YNFKEQ.